The TCR beta chain under discussion was sequenced for a study of PD-L1 blockade in urothelial cancer. V was pared by 7 bases and J by 5 bases, with 5 bases of the junction left unmatched. Looked up from germline, CDR1 is SEHNR and CDR2 is FQNEAQ (reference sequence). The CDR3 runs 14 residues. Profiling relied on immunoSEQ multiplex PCR, and the TCRdb table lists in-frame clones only, not all of them. Of more than 45,000 clones in the sample, 82% are singletons; the top ten hold 4.5%. This sequence joins TRBV7-9 and TRBJ1-4; 9 nucleotides match TRBD1. This TCR was sampled from a man between 70 and 80 years old with urothelial cancer. This specimen consisted of PBMCs, obtained around atezolizumab (anti-PD-L1) treatment. Here the CDR3 DNA reads TGTGCCAGCACCTCCGGGACAGGGAATGAAAAACTGTTTTTT. Its protein is CASTSGTGNEKLFF. The entire variable domain, with the rest obtained from reference TRBV7-9 and TRBJ1-4, is as follows: DTGVSQNPRHKITKRGQNVTFRCDPISEHNRLYWYRQTLGQGPEFLTYFQNEAQLEKSRLLSDRFSAERPKGSFSTLEIQRTEQGDSAMYLCASTSGTGNEKLFFGSGTQLSVL.